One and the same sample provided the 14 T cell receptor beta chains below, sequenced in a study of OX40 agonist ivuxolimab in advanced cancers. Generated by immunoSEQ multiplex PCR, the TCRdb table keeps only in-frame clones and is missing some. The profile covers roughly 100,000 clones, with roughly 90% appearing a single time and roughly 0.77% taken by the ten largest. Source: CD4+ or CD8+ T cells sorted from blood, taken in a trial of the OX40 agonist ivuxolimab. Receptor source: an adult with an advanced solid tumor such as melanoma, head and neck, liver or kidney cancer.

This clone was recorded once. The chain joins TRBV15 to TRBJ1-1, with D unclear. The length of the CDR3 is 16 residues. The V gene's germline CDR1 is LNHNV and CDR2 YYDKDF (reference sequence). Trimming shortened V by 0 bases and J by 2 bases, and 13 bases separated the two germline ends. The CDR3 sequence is CATSREKGQKNTEAFF. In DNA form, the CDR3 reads TGTGCCACCAGCAGAGAAAAGGGTCAGAAAAACACTGAAGCTTTCTTT.

The chain's CDR3 is CASRFQGSYNEQFF. The DNA of the CDR3 is TGTGCCAGTCGATTTCAGGGGTCCTACAATGAGCAGTTCTTC. The rearrangement uses TRBV19 and TRBJ2-1; D is perhaps TRBD1 (6 bases). Per germline, CDR1 LNHDA and CDR2 SQIVND (reference sequence). The V end was cut by 8 bases, the J end by 1 base, with 12 bases between. The CDR3 loop spans 14 amino acids.

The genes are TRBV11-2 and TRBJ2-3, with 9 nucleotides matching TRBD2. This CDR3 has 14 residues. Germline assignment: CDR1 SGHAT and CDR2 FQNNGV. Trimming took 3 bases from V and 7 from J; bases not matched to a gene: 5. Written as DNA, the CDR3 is TGTGCCAGCAGCTTTGATAGCGGGGGAAATACGCAGTATTTT. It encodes CASSFDSGGNTQYF.

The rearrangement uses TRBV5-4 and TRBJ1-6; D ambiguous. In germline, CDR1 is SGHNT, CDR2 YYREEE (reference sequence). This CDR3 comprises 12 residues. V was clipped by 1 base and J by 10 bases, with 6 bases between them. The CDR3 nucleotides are TGTGCCAGCAGCTTGTTTCAATCACCCCTCCACTTT. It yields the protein CASSLFQSPLHF. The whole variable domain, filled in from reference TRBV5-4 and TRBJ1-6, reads ETGVTQSPTHLIKTRGQQVTLRCSSQSGHNTVSWYQQALGQGPQFIFQYYREEENGRGNFPPRFSGLQFPNYSSELNVNALELDDSALYLCASSLFQSPLHFGNGTRLTVT.

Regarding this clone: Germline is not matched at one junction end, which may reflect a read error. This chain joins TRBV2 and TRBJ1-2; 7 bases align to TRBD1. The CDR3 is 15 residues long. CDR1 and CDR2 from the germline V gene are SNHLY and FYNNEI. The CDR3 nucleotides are TGTGCCAGCAGGGAAGGGACAGTAAATGGGGATGGCTACACCTTC. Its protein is CASREGTVNGDGYTF. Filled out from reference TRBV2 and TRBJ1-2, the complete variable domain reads EPEVTQTPSHQVTQMGQEVILRCVPISNHLYFYWYRQILGQKVEFLVSFYNNEISEKSEIFDDQFSVERPDGSNFTLKIRSTKLEDSAMYFCASREGTVNGDGYTFGSGTRLTVV.

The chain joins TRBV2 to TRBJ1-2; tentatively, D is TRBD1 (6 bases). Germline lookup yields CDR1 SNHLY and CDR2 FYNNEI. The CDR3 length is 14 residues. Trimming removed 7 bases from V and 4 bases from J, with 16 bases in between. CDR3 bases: TGTGCCAGCATCCTGGCGGGGGCGGGCTATGGCTACACCTTC. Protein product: CASILAGAGYGYTF.

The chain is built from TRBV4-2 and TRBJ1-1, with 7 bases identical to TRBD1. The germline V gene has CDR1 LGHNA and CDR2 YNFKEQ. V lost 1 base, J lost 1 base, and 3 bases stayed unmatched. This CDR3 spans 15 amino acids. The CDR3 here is CASSQGGQRNTEAFF. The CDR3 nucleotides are TGTGCCAGCAGCCAAGGGGGACAGAGGAACACTGAAGCTTTCTTT.

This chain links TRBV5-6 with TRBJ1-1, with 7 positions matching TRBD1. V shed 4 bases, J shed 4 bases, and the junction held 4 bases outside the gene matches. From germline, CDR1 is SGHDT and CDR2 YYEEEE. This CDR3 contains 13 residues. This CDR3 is CASSKQGRTEAFF. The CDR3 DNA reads TGTGCCAGCAGCAAACAGGGGCGCACTGAAGCTTTCTTT.

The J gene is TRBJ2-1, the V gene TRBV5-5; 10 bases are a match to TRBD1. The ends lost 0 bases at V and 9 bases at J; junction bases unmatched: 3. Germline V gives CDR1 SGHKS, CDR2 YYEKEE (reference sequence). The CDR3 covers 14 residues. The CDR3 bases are TGTGCCAGCAGCTTGGGGACAGGGGGATCTGAGCAGTTCTTC. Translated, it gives CASSLGTGGSEQFF.

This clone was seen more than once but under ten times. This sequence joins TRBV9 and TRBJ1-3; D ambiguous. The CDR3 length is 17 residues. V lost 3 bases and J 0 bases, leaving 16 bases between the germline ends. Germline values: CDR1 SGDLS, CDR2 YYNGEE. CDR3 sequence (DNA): TGTGCCAGCAGCGACACCCCCGTTGGATTCTCTGGAAACACCATATATTTT. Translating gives CASSDTPVGFSGNTIYF.

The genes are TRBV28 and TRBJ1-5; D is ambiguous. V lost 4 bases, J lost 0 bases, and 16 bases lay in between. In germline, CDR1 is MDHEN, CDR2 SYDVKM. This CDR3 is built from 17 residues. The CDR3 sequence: CASSSGGGGYSNQPQHF. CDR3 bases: TGTGCCAGCAGTTCCGGTGGAGGAGGCTATAGCAATCAGCCCCAGCATTTT.

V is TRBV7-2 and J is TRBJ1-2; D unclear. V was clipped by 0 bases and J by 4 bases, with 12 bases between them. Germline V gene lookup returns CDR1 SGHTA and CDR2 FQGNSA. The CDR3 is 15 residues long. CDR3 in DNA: TGTGCCAGCAGCTTAGCAGGCTTTCGGGGCTATGGCTACACCTTC. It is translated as CASSLAGFRGYGYTF.

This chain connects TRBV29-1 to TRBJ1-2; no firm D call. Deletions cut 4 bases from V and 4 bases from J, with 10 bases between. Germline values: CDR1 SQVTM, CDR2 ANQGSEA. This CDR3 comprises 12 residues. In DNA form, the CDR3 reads TGCAGCGTTGTCCTAAATCCCTATGGCTACACCTTC. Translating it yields CSVVLNPYGYTF.

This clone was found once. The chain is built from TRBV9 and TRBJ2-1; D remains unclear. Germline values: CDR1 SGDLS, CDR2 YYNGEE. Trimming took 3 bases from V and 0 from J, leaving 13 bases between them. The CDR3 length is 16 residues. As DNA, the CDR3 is TGTGCCAGCAGCGCCGACCCGCTCCCCTCCTACAATGAGCAGTTCTTC. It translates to CASSADPLPSYNEQFF.